A selection of T cell receptor beta chains follows, all from one sample in a study of T cells after yellow fever vaccination. TCRdb re-analysed the 5' RACE reads in MiXCR, keeping a single row per CDR3 protein. This sample yields about 330,000 distinct CDR3 sequences, of which roughly 8% are seen a single time; approximately 15% belongs to the top ten. The sequenced sample was PBMCs, obtained roughly 46 days after the first yellow fever vaccination. These receptors were obtained from a man younger than 35 who received the YFV17D yellow fever vaccine. The CDR3 runs from the conserved cysteine through the conserved F or W. The order of the fields is CDR3 protein, CDR3 DNA, J gene, D gene, V gene, clone size. D genes are given only for firm matches. The listing skips clone size in some rows; elsewhere it reads once, few, many or a size class.

CDR3aa: CASSLDHKGYRETQYF
CDR3nt: TGTGCCAGCAGCTTAGATCACAAGGGGTATCGAGAGACCCAGTACTTC
j_gene: TRBJ2-5
d_gene: .
v_gene: TRBV11-2
abundance: .

CDR3aa: CASSYVLVGGDGELFF
CDR3nt: TGTGCCAGCAGTTACGTGTTGGTAGGGGGCGACGGGGAGCTGTTTTTT
j_gene: TRBJ2-2
d_gene: TRBD1
v_gene: TRBV6-2/TRBV6-3
abundance: few

CDR3aa: CASSKTSGGFETQYF
CDR3nt: TGTGCCAGCAGCAAGACTAGCGGGGGATTTGAGACCCAGTACTTC
j_gene: TRBJ2-5
d_gene: TRBD2
v_gene: TRBV7-2
abundance: few

CDR3aa: CASSPDSGTGFGQPQHF
CDR3nt: TGTGCCAGCAGCCCTGACTCCGGGACAGGGTTTGGTCAGCCCCAGCATTTT
j_gene: TRBJ1-5
d_gene: TRBD1
v_gene: TRBV9
abundance: .

CDR3aa: CASSSRGGNEQFF
CDR3nt: TGTGCCAGCAGCTCGAGGGGCGGGAATGAGCAGTTCTTC
j_gene: TRBJ2-1
d_gene: .
v_gene: TRBV7-2
abundance: few

CDR3aa: CASSFRVAGYTF
CDR3nt: TGTGCCAGCAGCTTCAGGGTCGCTGGCTACACCTTC
j_gene: TRBJ1-2
d_gene: .
v_gene: TRBV5-6
abundance: few

CDR3aa: CASSLFRENEQFF
CDR3nt: TGTGCCAGCAGCTTATTCAGGGAGAATGAGCAGTTCTTC
j_gene: TRBJ2-1
d_gene: .
v_gene: TRBV11-2
abundance: many

CDR3aa: CASSFSRLAGGTDTQYF
CDR3nt: TGTGCCAGCAGCTTTAGCAGACTAGCGGGGGGAACAGATACGCAGTATTTT
j_gene: TRBJ2-3
d_gene: TRBD2
v_gene: TRBV7-2
abundance: .

CDR3aa: CASSSGGTGEQYF
CDR3nt: TGTGCCAGCAGCTCTGGCGGGACAGGCGAGCAGTACTTC
j_gene: TRBJ2-7
d_gene: TRBD1
v_gene: TRBV7-2
abundance: .

CDR3aa: CASRDRGSYNEQFF
CDR3nt: TGCGCCAGCAGGGACAGGGGGTCCTACAATGAGCAGTTCTTC
j_gene: TRBJ2-1
d_gene: TRBD1
v_gene: TRBV10-2
abundance: many